This T cell receptor beta chain was recovered during a study of T cells in Graves' hyperthyroidism and ophthalmopathy (dated 2019 in TCRdb). Regarding the study in general: Peripheral blood samples were taken at the time of initial diagnosis, prior to any treatment. To identify distinguishing TCR V-J signatures, a discovery cohort of around 98 patients was used, comprising some 43 with Graves' ophthalmopathy and some 57 with stable Graves' hyperthyroidism. Whether ophthalmopathy could be predicted prospectively was tested in an independent validation cohort made up of under 20 hyperthyroidism patients plus 17 patients who later progressed to ophthalmopathy. For training and testing, the 110 or so patients in the discovery cohort were randomly divided in a 7:3 ratio. The study also compared thyroid tissue and blood T-cell repertoires from five or six Graves' hyperthyroidism patients. After blood sampling, hyperthyroidism patients were treated with methimazole at a starting dose of 30 mg daily, and ophthalmopathy patients were treated with high-dose intravenous methylprednisolone. The paper describes TCR Vbeta CDR3 sequencing of 130 to 150 peripheral blood samples, made up of about 40 ophthalmopathy patients, around 78 hyperthyroidism patients and roughly 17 progressor patients. Paper-wide results and their limitations: No statistical method was used to fix the sample size in advance, and group allocation was not hidden from the investigators. Most expanded thyroid clonotypes (frequency above 0.001) were also detected in blood, suggesting blood repertoires may reflect thyroid immune responses. A model built on a 13 V-J signature distinguished ophthalmopathy from stable hyperthyroidism, reaching around 87% sensitivity and 81.08% specificity in cross-validation and 80%/75% in testing. During validation, the model predicted progression to ophthalmopathy a median of about 5.9 months ahead of onset, with approximately 70% sensitivity and 72.22% specificity.

This clonotype was found a few times. Its target antigen remains unknown. Qualities for individual bases were not recorded, and no much larger clone is one base off. Ophthalmopathy patients had moderately to severely active disease, Clinical Activity Score of at least 3, NOSPECS grade of at least 4, and duration under 3 months. Any patient with an uncontrolled infection, another autoimmune disease, pregnancy or lactation was excluded. Clinical symptoms, serum thyroxine and TRAb, thyroid ultrasound, and orbital computed tomography formed the basis for the diagnoses. PBMCs were separated from roughly 9.3 ml of fresh peripheral blood using Ficoll-Paque density gradient centrifugation. Total RNA was extracted using Trizol reagent, and RNA quality was assessed on an Agilent 2100 Bioanalyzer. The TCR beta CDR3 regions were amplified from the RNA transcripts. The first round of RT-PCR for the TCR CDR3 was performed with the HTBI primer set and the Qiagen OneStep RT-PCR kit. The libraries were constructed in a second round of multiplex PCR and then size-selected and purified. Paired-end sequencing of the libraries was performed with 100 bp reads on an Illumina HiSeq2000. Under the source paper's analysis protocol: SOAPnuke was used to process the raw data, removing reads that contained adapters or uncalled bases, had a mean Phred below 15, or lacked an exact match to the constant primer or identifier. High-quality paired reads were merged with COPE v1.2.5, and unique nucleotide sequences were defined as clonotypes. MiTCR v1.1 was used to align clonotypes to the IMGT TRBV, TRBD and TRBJ reference segments. Analysis was restricted to V-J combinations with a frequency above 0.0001, which covered about 99% of repertoires. A TCS score was defined as the ratio of F50 (clonal expansion) to E x V (chaos), with BLOSUM62-based TCRdist applied between CDR3 peptides within each V-J. Welch's t-statistics and random forest reduced around 510 V-J features to roughly 13, which were used in a naive Bayes classifier (R e1071). The public reads were reprocessed in TCRdb via fastp at Q25 and MiXCR, keeping in-frame beta chains. Under each unique CDR3 protein, matching rows form one entry showing the most common genes and DNA. TCRdb, rather than the study authors, made the V and J calls. The sample includes about 610,000 distinct CDR3 sequences, with more than 15% observed a single time. The top ten constitute around 3.5% of the sample.

V and J lose 0 bases and 3 bases, and a span of 9 bases separates them. CDR1 and CDR2, per the germline V gene, are KGHSH and LQKENI. The CDR3 starts with the cysteine, ends with the phenylalanine, and has 15 residues. Kept here is only the CDR3 DNA, which spans 45 bases and is read in frame from base 1. Rearrangement joined TRBV18 to TRBJ2-1; the D gene is unclear. The material sequenced was blood. The source is a woman aged 40 to 55 with Graves' ophthalmopathy. CDR3 loop: CASSPPGPFYNEQFF. The nucleotide sequence reads as follows: TGTGCCAGCTCACCACCTGGACCGTTCTACAATGAGCAGTTCTTC.